A selection of T cell receptor beta chains follows, all from one sample in a study of patients and donors after allogeneic stem cell transplantation. TCRdb re-derived calls from the RT-PCR reads in MiXCR, one entry per CDR3 protein. The sample has more than 150,000 distinct CDR3 sequences, roughly two fifths seen once. The sequenced sample was blood, either unsorted or a sorted T cell fraction (not recorded which). The receptors were sampled from a human donor who was either an allogeneic HSCT recipient or a stem cell or donor lymphocyte infusion donor (not recorded which). It is not recorded whose cells these are; they may come from a transplant donor. Both conserved end residues are part of each CDR3. A D gene is named only where the DNA matches it firmly. Clone size is not always given. Where it is, it says once, few, many or a class for expanded clones.

d_call	clone_size	v_call	j_call	cdr3_aa	cdr3_nt
TRBD1	-	TRBV15	TRBJ1-1	CATSNRAGTGGEAFF	TGTGCCACCAGCAACAGAGCCGGGACAGGAGGTGAAGCTTTCTTT
-	many	TRBV5-1	TRBJ1-4	CASSRTSTNEKLFF	TGCGCCAGCAGCCGGACCTCAACTAATGAAAAACTGTTTTTT
TRBD1	-	TRBV4-1	TRBJ1-2	CASSQDRDRGRDGYTF	TGCGCCAGCAGCCAAGACCGGGACAGGGGGCGCGATGGCTACACCTTC
TRBD1	few	TRBV12-3/TRBV12-4	TRBJ1-1	CASAMGTGGNTEAFF	TGTGCCTCCGCCATGGGGACAGGGGGCAACACTGAAGCTTTCTTT
-	-	TRBV3-1	TRBJ1-1	CASSQEAPNTEAFF	TGTGCCAGCAGCCAAGAGGCTCCGAACACTGAAGCTTTCTTT
-	-	TRBV20-1	TRBJ2-7	CSARGRDGISYEQYF	TGCAGTGCTAGAGGGAGGGACGGGATCTCCTACGAGCAGTACTTC
-	-	TRBV12-3/TRBV12-4	TRBJ1-2	CATGARVIYGYTF	TGTGCCACCGGGGCCCGAGTCATCTATGGCTACACCTTC
TRBD2	-	TRBV20-1	TRBJ2-1	CSAREGSGSSYNEQFF	TGCAGTGCTAGAGAGGGTAGCGGGAGCTCCTACAATGAGCAGTTCTTC
TRBD1	-	TRBV12-3/TRBV12-4	TRBJ1-5	CASSLGTGQNSNQPQHF	TGTGCCAGCAGCCTCGGGACAGGACAAAATAGCAATCAGCCCCAGCATTTT
TRBD1	-	TRBV6-5	TRBJ2-7	CASSYRYDRGVEQYF	TGTGCCAGCAGTTACCGTTATGACAGGGGAGTGGAGCAGTACTTC
-	few	TRBV10-3	TRBJ1-5	CAISESTWGAGQPQHF	TGTGCCATCAGTGAGTCGACATGGGGGGCCGGTCAGCCCCAGCATTTT
TRBD1	-	TRBV20-1	TRBJ1-2	CSASPGTAYGYTF	TGCAGTGCTAGCCCCGGGACAGCCTATGGCTACACCTTC
TRBD2	few	TRBV6-5	TRBJ2-1	CASSASLLAGLGVEQFF	TGTGCCAGCAGTGCGAGCCTTCTAGCGGGGCTTGGTGTTGAGCAGTTCTTC
-	-	TRBV27	TRBJ2-1	CASRDSGDYNEQFF	TGTGCCAGCAGAGACTCGGGCGATTACAATGAGCAGTTCTTC